This paragraph covers one T cell receptor (beta chain) sequence. The source of the sample is a study of shared clonotypes between healthy human individuals. The CDR3 extends over 15 amino acids. From germline, CDR1 is MNHEY and CDR2 SMNVEV (reference sequence). The trim removed 7 bases at V and 7 bases at J, leaving 13 bases unmatched. CD45RO-negative, CCR7-selected cells formed the naive CD8 fraction, which excluded terminally differentiated effector memory CD45RA+ cells. The repertoire was sequenced with immunoSEQ multiplex PCR; TCRdb's copy has only in-frame clones and lacks some. The data contain around 2,000,000 clones, about 95% of them singletons.

The source is a man younger than 35 in good health. The sequenced sample was naive CD8+ T cells sorted from blood. The chain recombines TRBV27 with TRBJ2-1; 7 nucleotides agree with TRBD2. CDR3 bases: TGTGCCAGCACCTTAGCCCCACTAGCGCGGAATGAGCAGTTCTTC. It yields the protein CASTLAPLARNEQFF.